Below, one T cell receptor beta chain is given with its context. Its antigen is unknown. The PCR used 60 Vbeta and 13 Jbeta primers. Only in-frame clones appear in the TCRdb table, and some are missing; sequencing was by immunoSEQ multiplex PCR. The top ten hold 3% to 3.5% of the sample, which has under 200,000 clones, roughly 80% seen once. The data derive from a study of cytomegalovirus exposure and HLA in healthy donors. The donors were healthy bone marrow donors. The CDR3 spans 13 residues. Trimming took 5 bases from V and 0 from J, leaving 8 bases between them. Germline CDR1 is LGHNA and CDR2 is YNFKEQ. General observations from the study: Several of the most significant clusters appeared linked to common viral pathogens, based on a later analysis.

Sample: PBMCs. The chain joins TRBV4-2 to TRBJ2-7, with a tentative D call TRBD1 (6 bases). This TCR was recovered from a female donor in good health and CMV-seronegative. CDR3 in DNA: TGTGCCAGCAGCGGACAGACCTCCTACGAGCAGTACTTC. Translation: CASSGQTSYEQYF.